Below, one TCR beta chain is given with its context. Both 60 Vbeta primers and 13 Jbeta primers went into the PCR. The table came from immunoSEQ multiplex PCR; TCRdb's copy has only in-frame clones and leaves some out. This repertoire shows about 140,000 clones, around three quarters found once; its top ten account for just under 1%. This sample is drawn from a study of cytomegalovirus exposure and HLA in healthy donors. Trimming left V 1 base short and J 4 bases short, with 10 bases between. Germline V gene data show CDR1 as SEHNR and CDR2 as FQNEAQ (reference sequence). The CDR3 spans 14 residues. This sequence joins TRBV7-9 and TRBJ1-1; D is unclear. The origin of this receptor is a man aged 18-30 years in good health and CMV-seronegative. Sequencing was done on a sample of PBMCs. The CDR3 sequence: CASSLGSGGTEAFF. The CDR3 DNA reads TGTGCCAGCAGCTTAGGATCTGGAGGCACTGAAGCTTTCTTT.